This T cell receptor (beta chain) was obtained from a study of blood T cell repertoires in COVID-19. Study-wide background: The United States, Italy and Spain were the sources of the acute and convalescent COVID-19 samples. PBMCs, B-cell-depleted T cells, or T cells provided the cDNA or gDNA that made up the material.

The data were produced by immunoSEQ multiplex PCR, yet TCRdb's version contains in-frame clones alone and is incomplete. The repertoire holds about 270,000 clones, with approximately 85% as singletons. Residents of 24 US areas, aged about 18 to 95 years, made up the participants. Participants reported their clinical history, and cohort assignment relied on those reports. Germline assignment: CDR1 SGHNT and CDR2 YYREEE (reference sequence). J gave up 5 bases and V 2 bases, and 8 bases lay outside the gene matches. The CDR3 loop spans 15 amino acids. The sequence was collected from a woman aged 45 to 65 with acute COVID-19. The sequencing sample was made of PBMCs or T cells enriched from blood (not recorded which). The chain links TRBV5-4 to TRBJ1-2; the match to TRBD1 covers 8 bases. The CDR3 loop is CASSFPVDRGYGYTF. CDR3 DNA: TGTGCCAGCAGCTTTCCCGTCGACAGGGGATATGGCTACACCTTC.